The 3 T cell receptor beta chains presented below share a single source sample, sequenced in a study of cytotoxic CD8 clonotypes in ibrutinib-treated CLL. Generated by immunoSEQ multiplex PCR, the TCRdb table keeps only in-frame clones and is missing some. There are more than 85,000 clones in the sample; roughly 80% occur only once, and under 30% lies in the top ten. The material was PBMCs, obtained after 24 months of ibrutinib treatment. These receptors came from a human donor with chronic lymphocytic leukemia.

This clone has a handful of counts. The V and J genes are TRBV18 and TRBJ1-5; 9 nucleotides agree with TRBD1. V shed 1 base, J shed 2 bases, and the junction held 3 bases outside the gene matches. Germline values: CDR1 KGHSH, CDR2 LQKENI. This CDR3 has 16 amino acids. The CDR3 DNA reads TGTGCCAGCTCACCACTGGGACAGGGCGGCAATCAGCCCCAGCATTTT. It translates to CASSPLGQGGNQPQHF.

This clone was seen only a few times. The chain joins TRBV9 to TRBJ2-7; TRBD2 is a possible D gene (5 bases). Germline CDR1 is SGDLS and CDR2 is YYNGEE. The CDR3 has 16 amino acids. V lost 0 bases and J lost 3, with 16 bases in between. The CDR3 DNA follows: TGTGCCAGCAGCGTAGGAGGAGGCGTGGAAATCTACGAGCAGTACTTC. Translating gives CASSVGGGVEIYEQYF.

This chain links TRBV11-2 with TRBJ1-4; no firm D call. V was trimmed by 1 base and J by 2 bases, leaving 8 bases between them. In germline, CDR1 is SGHAT, CDR2 FQNNGV. The CDR3 loop spans 15 amino acids. Here the CDR3 DNA reads TGTGCCAGCAGCTTAGCTGGGCCTACTAATGAAAAACTGTTTTTT. Residues: CASSLAGPTNEKLFF.